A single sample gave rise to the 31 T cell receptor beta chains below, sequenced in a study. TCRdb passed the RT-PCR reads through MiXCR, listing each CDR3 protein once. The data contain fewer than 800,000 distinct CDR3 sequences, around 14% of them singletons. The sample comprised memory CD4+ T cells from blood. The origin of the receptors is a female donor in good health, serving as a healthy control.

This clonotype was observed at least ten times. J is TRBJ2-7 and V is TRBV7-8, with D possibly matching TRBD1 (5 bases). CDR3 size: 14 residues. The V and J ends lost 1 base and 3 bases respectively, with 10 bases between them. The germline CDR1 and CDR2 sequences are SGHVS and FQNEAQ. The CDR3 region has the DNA TGTGCCAGCAGCTTAGAGGGGTACTACTACGAGCAGTACTTC. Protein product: CASSLEGYYYEQYF.

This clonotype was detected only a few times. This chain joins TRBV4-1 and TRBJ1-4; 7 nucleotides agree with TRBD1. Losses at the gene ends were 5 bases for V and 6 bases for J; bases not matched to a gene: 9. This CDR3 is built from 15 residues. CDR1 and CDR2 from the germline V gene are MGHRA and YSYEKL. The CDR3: CASSWGDSWDEKLFF. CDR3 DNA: TGCGCCAGCAGCTGGGGGGACAGCTGGGATGAAAAACTGTTTTTT.

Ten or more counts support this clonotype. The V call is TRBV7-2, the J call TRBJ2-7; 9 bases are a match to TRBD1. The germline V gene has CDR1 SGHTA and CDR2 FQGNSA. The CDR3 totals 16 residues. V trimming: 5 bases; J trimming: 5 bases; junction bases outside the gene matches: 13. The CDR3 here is CASSNRGGQGNDEQYF. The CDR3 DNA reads TGTGCCAGCAGCAACAGAGGCGGACAGGGGAATGACGAGCAGTACTTC. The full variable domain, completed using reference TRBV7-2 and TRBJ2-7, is GAGVSQSPSNKVTEKGKDVELRCDPISGHTALYWYRQSLGQGLEFLIYFQGNSAPDKSGLPSDRFSAERTGGSVSTLTIQRTQQEDSAVYLCASSNRGGQGNDEQYFGPGTRLTVT.

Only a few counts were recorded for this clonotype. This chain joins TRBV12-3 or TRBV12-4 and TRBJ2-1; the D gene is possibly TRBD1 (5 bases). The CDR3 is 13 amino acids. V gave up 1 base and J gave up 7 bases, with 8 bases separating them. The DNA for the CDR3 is TGTGCCAGCAGTTTAGAAGGGGCGAATGAGCAGTTCTTC. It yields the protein CASSLEGANEQFF.

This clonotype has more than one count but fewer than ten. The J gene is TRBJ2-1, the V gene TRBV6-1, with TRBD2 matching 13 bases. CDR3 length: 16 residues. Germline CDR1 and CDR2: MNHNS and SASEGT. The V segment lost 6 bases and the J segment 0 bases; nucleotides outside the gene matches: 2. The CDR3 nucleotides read TGTGCCAGCAGGGGGACTAGCGGGGACTCCTACAATGAGCAGTTCTTC. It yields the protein CASRGTSGDSYNEQFF.

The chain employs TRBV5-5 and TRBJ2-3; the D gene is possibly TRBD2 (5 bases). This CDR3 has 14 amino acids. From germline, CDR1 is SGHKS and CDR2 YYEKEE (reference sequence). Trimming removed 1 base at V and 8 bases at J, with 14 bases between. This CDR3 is CASSLLLAGGTQYF. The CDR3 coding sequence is TGTGCCAGCAGCTTGTTGCTAGCCGGAGGTACGCAGTATTTT.

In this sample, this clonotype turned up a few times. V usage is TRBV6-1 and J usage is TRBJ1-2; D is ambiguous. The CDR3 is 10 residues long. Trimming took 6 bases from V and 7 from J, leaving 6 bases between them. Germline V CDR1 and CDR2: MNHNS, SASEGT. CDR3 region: CASRQPGYTF. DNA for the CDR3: TGTGCCAGCAGACAACCTGGCTACACCTTC.

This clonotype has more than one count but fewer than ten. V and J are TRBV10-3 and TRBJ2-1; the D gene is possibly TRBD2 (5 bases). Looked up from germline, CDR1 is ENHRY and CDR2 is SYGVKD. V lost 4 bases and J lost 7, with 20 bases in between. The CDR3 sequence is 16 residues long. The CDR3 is CAISGGDSAMDNEQFF. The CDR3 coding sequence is TGTGCCATCAGTGGGGGAGATAGTGCAATGGATAATGAGCAGTTCTTC.

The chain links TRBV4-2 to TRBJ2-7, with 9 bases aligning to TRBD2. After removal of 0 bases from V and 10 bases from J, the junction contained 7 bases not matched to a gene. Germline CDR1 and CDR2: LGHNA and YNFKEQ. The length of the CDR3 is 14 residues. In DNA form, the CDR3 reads TGTGCCAGCAGCCAAGATGGGGCGGGAGGGCCTCAGTACTTC. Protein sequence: CASSQDGAGGPQYF.

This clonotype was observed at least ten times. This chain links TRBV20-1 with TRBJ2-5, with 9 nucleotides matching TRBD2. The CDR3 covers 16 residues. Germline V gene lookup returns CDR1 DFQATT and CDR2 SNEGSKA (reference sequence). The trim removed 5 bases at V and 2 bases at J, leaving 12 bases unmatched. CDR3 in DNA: TGCAGTGCTCGTCCAGGGGGTAGCGGGAGTCAAGAGACCCAGTACTTC. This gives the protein CSARPGGSGSQETQYF.

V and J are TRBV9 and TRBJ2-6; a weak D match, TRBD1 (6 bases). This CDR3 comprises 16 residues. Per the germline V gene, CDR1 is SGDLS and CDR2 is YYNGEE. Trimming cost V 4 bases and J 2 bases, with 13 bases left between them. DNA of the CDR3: TGTGCCAGCAGCCCCCTAGGACAGACTGGGGCCAACGTCCTGACTTTC. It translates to CASSPLGQTGANVLTF.

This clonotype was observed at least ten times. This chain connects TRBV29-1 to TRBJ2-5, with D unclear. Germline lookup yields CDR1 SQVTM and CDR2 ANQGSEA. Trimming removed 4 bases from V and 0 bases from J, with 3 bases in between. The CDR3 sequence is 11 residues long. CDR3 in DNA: TGCAGCGTTGGGGACCAAGAGACCCAGTACTTC. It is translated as CSVGDQETQYF.

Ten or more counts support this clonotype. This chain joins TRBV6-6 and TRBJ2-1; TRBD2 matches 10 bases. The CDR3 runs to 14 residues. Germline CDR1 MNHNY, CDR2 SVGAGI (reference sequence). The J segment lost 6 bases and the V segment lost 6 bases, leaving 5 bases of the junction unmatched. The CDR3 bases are TGTGCCAGCAGGGCTAGCGGGAGTCCCAATGAGCAGTTCTTC. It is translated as CASRASGSPNEQFF.

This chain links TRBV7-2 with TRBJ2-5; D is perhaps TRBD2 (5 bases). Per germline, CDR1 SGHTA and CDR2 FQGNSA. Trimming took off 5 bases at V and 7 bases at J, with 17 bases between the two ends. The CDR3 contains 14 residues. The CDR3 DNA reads TGTGCCAGCAGCCGGGGTCGGGCCGAAGGGACCCAGTACTTC. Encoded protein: CASSRGRAEGTQYF.

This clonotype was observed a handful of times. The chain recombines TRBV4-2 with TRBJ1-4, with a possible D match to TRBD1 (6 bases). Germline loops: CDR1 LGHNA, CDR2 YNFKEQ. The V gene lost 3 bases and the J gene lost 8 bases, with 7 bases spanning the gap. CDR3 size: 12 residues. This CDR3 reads CASSHDREKLFF. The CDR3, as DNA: TGTGCCAGCAGCCATGACAGGGAAAAACTGTTTTTT.

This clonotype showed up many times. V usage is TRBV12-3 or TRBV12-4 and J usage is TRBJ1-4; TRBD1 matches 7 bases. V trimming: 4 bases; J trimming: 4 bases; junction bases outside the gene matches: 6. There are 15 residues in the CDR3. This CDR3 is CASSSRQGHNEKLFF. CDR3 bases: TGTGCCAGCAGTTCCCGACAGGGACATAATGAAAAACTGTTTTTT.

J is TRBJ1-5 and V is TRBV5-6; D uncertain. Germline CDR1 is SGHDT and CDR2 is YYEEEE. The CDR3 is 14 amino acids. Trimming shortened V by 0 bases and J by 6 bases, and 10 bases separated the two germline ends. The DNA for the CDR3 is TGTGCCAGCAGCTTGGAGGGATTCGGTCAGCCCCAGCATTTT. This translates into CASSLEGFGQPQHF.

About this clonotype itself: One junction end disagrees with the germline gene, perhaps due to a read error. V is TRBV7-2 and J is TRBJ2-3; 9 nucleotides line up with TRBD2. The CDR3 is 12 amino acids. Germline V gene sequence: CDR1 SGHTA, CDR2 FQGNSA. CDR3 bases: TGTGCCAGCAGCTTAGGTTGGACTAGCGTGCATTTT. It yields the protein CASSLGWTSVHF.

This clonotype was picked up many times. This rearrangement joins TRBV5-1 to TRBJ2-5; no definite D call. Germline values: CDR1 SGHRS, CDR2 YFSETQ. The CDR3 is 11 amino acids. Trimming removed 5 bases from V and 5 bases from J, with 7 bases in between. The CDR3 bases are TGCGCCAGCAGAAATGACGAGACCCAGTACTTC. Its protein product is CASRNDETQYF. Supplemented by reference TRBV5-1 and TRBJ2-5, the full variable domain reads KAGVTQTPRYLIKTRGQQVTLSCSPISGHRSVSWYQQTPGQGLQFLFEYFSETQRNKGNFPGRFSGRQFSNSRSEMNVSTLELGDSALYLCASRNDETQYFGPGTRLLVL.

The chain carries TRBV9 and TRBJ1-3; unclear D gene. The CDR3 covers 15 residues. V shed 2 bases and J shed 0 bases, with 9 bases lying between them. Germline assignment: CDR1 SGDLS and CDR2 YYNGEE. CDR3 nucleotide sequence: TGTGCCAGCAGCGTGGACTCTTTCTCTGGAAACACCATATATTTT. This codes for CASSVDSFSGNTIYF.

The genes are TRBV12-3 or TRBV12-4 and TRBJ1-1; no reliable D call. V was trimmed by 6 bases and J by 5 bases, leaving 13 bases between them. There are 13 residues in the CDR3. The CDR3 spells CASRNPGRTEAFF. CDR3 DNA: TGTGCCAGCAGAAACCCCGGGCGGACTGAAGCTTTCTTT.

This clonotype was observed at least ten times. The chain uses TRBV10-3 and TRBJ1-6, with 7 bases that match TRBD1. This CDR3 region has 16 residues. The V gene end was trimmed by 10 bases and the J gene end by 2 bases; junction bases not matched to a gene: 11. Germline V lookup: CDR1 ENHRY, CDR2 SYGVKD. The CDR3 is CATRDSSLTYNSPLHF. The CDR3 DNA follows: TGTGCCACCCGGGACAGCTCGCTAACCTATAATTCACCCCTCCACTTT.

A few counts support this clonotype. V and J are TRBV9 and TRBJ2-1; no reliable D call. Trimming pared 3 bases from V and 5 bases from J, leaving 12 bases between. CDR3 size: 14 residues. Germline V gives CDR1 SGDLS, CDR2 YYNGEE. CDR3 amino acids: CASSATEDHNEQFF. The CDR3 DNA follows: TGTGCCAGCAGCGCTACAGAGGACCACAATGAGCAGTTCTTC.

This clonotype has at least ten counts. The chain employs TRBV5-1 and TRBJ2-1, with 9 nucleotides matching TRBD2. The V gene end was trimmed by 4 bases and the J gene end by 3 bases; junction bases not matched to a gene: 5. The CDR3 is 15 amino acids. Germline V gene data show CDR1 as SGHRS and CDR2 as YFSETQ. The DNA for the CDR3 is TGCGCCAGCAGCCCCTCTAGCGGGATCTACAATGAGCAGTTCTTC. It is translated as CASSPSSGIYNEQFF.

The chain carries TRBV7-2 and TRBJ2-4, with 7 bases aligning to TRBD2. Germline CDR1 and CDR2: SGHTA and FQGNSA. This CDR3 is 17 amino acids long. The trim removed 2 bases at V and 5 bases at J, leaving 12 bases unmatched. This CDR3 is CASSLRIGREPQNIQYF. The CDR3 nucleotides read TGTGCCAGCAGCTTACGAATTGGGCGGGAGCCGCAAAACATTCAGTACTTC.

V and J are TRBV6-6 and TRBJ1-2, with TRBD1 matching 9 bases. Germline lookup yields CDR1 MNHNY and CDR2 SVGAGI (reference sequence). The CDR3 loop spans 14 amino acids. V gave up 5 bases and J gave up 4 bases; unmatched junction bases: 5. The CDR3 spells CASSPPQGAYGYTF. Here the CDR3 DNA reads TGTGCCAGCAGTCCCCCACAGGGGGCCTATGGCTACACCTTC.

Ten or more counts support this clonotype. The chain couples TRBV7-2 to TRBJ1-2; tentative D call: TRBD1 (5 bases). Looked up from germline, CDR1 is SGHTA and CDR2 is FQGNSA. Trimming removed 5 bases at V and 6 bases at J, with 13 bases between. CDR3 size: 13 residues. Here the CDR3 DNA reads TGTGCCAGCAGCCCGGGACCGATGGATGGCTACACCTTC. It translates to CASSPGPMDGYTF.

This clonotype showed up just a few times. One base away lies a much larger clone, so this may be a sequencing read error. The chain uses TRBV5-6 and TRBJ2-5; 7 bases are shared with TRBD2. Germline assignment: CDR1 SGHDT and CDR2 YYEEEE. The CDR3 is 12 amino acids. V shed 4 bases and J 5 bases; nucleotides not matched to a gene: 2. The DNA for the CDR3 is TGTGCCAGCAGCGCGGGGGTGGAGACCCAGTACTTC. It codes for CASSAGVETQYF.

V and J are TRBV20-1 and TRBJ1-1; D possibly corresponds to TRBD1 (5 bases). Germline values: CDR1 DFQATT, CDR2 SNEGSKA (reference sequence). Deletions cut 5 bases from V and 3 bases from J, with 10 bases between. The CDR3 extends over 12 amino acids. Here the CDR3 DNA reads TGCAGTGCTCCGACAGCGGACACTGAAGCTTTCTTT. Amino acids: CSAPTADTEAFF.

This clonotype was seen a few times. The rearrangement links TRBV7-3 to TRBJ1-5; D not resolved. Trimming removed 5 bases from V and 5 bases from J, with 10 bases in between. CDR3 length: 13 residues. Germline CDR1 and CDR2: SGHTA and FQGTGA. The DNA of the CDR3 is TGTGCCAGCAGCCCCCAAAGGGATCAGCCCCAGCATTTT. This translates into CASSPQRDQPQHF.

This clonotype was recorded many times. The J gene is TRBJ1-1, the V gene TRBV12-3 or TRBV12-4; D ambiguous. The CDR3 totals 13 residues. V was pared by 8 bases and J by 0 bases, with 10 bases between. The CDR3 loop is CASERLVNTEAFF. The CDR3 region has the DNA TGTGCCAGCGAGAGACTGGTGAACACTGAAGCTTTCTTT.